The next 17 T cell receptor beta chains were all read from a single sample in a study of T cell responses to AZD1222 COVID-19 vaccine. Assay: immunoSEQ multiplex PCR; the TCRdb copy retains only in-frame clones and omits some. Among 75,000 to 100,000 clones listed, nearly 90% were seen once. This specimen was peripheral blood, taken on day 0 of AZD1222 vaccination. The receptors originated from an adult in good health.

The chain couples TRBV9 to TRBJ1-2; D remains ambiguous. V dropped 0 bases and J dropped 0 bases, with 3 bases sitting between them. There are 13 residues in the CDR3. Germline loops: CDR1 SGDLS, CDR2 YYNGEE. The CDR3 loop reads CASSVDTNYGYTF. The CDR3 DNA follows: TGTGCCAGCAGCGTAGACACTAACTATGGCTACACCTTC.

This chain connects TRBV29-1 to TRBJ2-6; 7 positions match TRBD2. The CDR3 length is 14 residues. Germline V gene lookup returns CDR1 SQVTM and CDR2 ANQGSEA. After removal of 4 bases from V and 2 bases from J, the junction contained 2 bases not matched to a gene. In DNA, the CDR3 is TGCAGCGTTGCGGCGGGGGCTGGGGCCAACGTCCTGACTTTC. This sequence encodes CSVAAGAGANVLTF.

This clone turned up a few times. CDR3 nucleotides: TGTGCCAGTCTCCAAGGACGGCACTCTGGAAACACCATATATTTT. It translates to CASLQGRHSGNTIYF. V usage is TRBV5-6 and J usage is TRBJ1-3; D unresolved. V lost 8 bases and J 0 bases, leaving 15 bases between the germline ends. The CDR3 spans 15 residues. Germline loops: CDR1 SGHDT, CDR2 YYEEEE.

This clone has only a few counts. CDR3 protein: CASSGGESPLVYGYTF. In DNA, the CDR3 is TGTGCCAGCAGTGGGGGAGAATCCCCTTTGGTCTATGGCTACACCTTC. The rearrangement uses TRBV28 and TRBJ1-2, with TRBD1 as a possible D gene (5 bases). V lost 5 bases and J 4 bases, leaving 20 bases between the germline ends. Per the germline V gene, CDR1 is MDHEN and CDR2 is SYDVKM. The CDR3 loop spans 16 amino acids.

This CDR3 is CASRELQGPYGYTF. DNA of the CDR3: TGTGCCAGCAGGGAGTTACAGGGTCCTTATGGCTACACCTTC. V is TRBV6-5 and J is TRBJ1-2; possible D gene TRBD1, 6 bases. The CDR3 has 14 amino acids. Per the germline V gene, CDR1 is MNHEY and CDR2 is SVGAGI. With 6 bases removed from V and 5 bases from J, the gap between germline ends came to 16 bases.

The rearrangement uses TRBV19 and TRBJ2-7, with D unclear. CDR3 length equals 13 residues. The germline V and J ends were trimmed by 0 bases and 9 bases, with 12 bases remaining between them. Looked up from germline, CDR1 is LNHDA and CDR2 is SQIVND (reference sequence). The CDR3 sequence: CASSIDGSLAQYF. The CDR3 DNA is TGTGCCAGTAGTATAGATGGGTCCCTCGCGCAGTACTTC.

The V gene is TRBV4-3, the J gene TRBJ2-7, with a tentative D call TRBD1 (6 bases). The CDR3 spans 13 residues. Germline V CDR1 and CDR2: LGHNA, YSLEER. V lost 3 bases and J lost 9, with 15 bases in between. CDR3: CASSQGPGDGQYF. DNA of the CDR3: TGCGCCAGCAGCCAGGGACCAGGGGACGGGCAGTACTTC.

This clone has a single count. The V and J genes are TRBV7-9 and TRBJ2-5; TRBD1 or TRBD2 may be the D gene (6 bases each). Germline values: CDR1 SEHNR, CDR2 FQNEAQ (reference sequence). The ends were cut back, 6 bases at V and 4 bases at J, with 15 bases in the middle. The CDR3 has 14 residues. The CDR3 DNA is TGTGCCAGCAGTCAAATGGGGGGCTCAGAGACCCAGTACTTC. It translates to CASSQMGGSETQYF.

The gene calls are TRBV5-4 and TRBJ2-1; a weak D match, TRBD2 (7 bases). Germline values: CDR1 SGHNT, CDR2 YYREEE (reference sequence). The CDR3 length is 15 residues. The V and J ends lost 5 bases and 0 bases respectively, with 12 bases between them. The chain's CDR3 is CASRTRGASYNEQFF. As DNA, the CDR3 is TGTGCCAGCAGAACACGGGGGGCCTCCTACAATGAGCAGTTCTTC.

V gene TRBV28 combines with J gene TRBJ1-1; TRBD1 aligns across 8 bases. With V trimmed by 2 bases and J by 0 bases, 2 bases remained unmatched. This CDR3 has 15 residues. Germline V CDR1 and CDR2: MDHEN, SYDVKM. CDR3: CASSLGQGVNTEAFF. CDR3 sequence (DNA): TGTGCCAGCAGTTTAGGACAGGGAGTGAACACTGAAGCTTTCTTT.

J is TRBJ2-3 and V is TRBV4-2; D is perhaps TRBD2 (6 bases). V shed 2 bases and J shed 4 bases, with 13 bases lying between them. The CDR3 sequence is 15 residues long. Germline CDR1 and CDR2: LGHNA and YNFKEQ. In DNA form, the CDR3 reads TGTGCCAGCAGCCAAAGGCGGGGCGTGTCAGATACGCAGTATTTT. Protein sequence: CASSQRRGVSDTQYF.

This sequence joins TRBV4-1 and TRBJ1-5; D gene ambiguous. This CDR3 is built from 13 residues. With 4 bases removed from V and 7 bases from J, the gap between germline ends came to 11 bases. The germline gives CDR1 MGHRA, CDR2 YSYEKL. CDR3 region: CASSRRERQPQHF. The CDR3 bases are TGCGCCAGCAGCCGTCGTGAGAGGCAGCCCCAGCATTTT.

The chain links TRBV2 to TRBJ1-5, with unresolved D. The CDR3 sequence is 13 residues long. The germline V gene encodes CDR1 SNHLY and CDR2 FYNNEI. V was shortened by 7 bases and J by 5 bases, with 12 bases between the two germline ends. CDR3 coding DNA: TGTGCCAGCACATTGGTTCCGGATCAGCCCCAGCATTTT. It codes for CASTLVPDQPQHF.

The rearrangement links TRBV6-6 to TRBJ1-1; D is uncertain. The length of the CDR3 is 13 residues. Germline loops: CDR1 MNHNY, CDR2 SVGAGI (reference sequence). V lost 8 bases and J 1 base, leaving 11 bases between the germline ends. This chain's CDR3 is CASSLRQNTEAFF. In nucleotides, the CDR3 is TGTGCCAGCTCGCTCAGGCAGAACACTGAAGCTTTCTTT.

This clone has a single count. This chain links TRBV7-2 with TRBJ2-7; 12 bases are shared with TRBD1. The V and J ends lost 3 bases and 6 bases, in that order; junction bases with no gene match: 3. The V gene's germline CDR1 is SGHTA and CDR2 FQGNSA. The CDR3 extends over 14 amino acids. CDR3 DNA sequence: TGTGCCAGCAGCTTTAGGGACAGGGGGCGCGAGCAGTACTTC. Translated: CASSFRDRGREQYF.

CDR3 region: CASSVQGGTEAFF. CDR3 bases: TGTGCCAGCAGCGTTCAGGGGGGCACTGAAGCTTTCTTT. The chain is built from TRBV9 and TRBJ1-1, with TRBD1 identical over 7 bases. Germline lookup yields CDR1 SGDLS and CDR2 YYNGEE. The V and J ends lost 2 bases and 4 bases, in that order; junction bases with no gene match: 2. This CDR3 is built from 13 residues.

V gene TRBV6-5 combines with J gene TRBJ2-2, with 7 bases aligning to TRBD1. Germline values: CDR1 MNHEY, CDR2 SVGAGI. This CDR3 is built from 15 residues. The trim removed 8 bases at V and 7 bases at J, leaving 13 bases unmatched. The CDR3 loop is CASSGTARTYGELFF. The CDR3 DNA follows: TGTGCCAGCTCCGGGACAGCACGCACGTACGGGGAGCTGTTTTTT.